This T cell receptor (beta chain) was recorded in a study of naive and memory T cell subsets. There are many counts of this clonotype. The CDR3 contains 15 residues. CDR1 is DFQATT, CDR2 SNEGSKA, per germline (reference sequence). V lost 3 bases to trimming and J lost 7 bases, with 21 bases between them. Both TRBC1 and TRBC2 were covered by a beta constant-region primer of two equimolar oligonucleotides. The ligated cDNA underwent four PCR rounds using SP2 and nested alpha and beta constant-region primers. TCRdb re-derived calls from the UMI-ligation and nested PCR reads in MiXCR, one entry per CDR3 protein. The sample contains roughly 17,000 distinct CDR3 sequences, approximately 9% of which appear only once.

Sample: central memory CD8+ T cells from blood. The chain links TRBV20-1 to TRBJ1-1; tentative D call: TRBD1 (6 bases). The TCR comes from a human donor in good health. The CDR3 region is CSASRGLLGGGEAFF. CDR3 sequence (DNA): TGCAGTGCTAGTAGAGGGTTATTGGGGGGCGGTGAAGCTTTCTTT.